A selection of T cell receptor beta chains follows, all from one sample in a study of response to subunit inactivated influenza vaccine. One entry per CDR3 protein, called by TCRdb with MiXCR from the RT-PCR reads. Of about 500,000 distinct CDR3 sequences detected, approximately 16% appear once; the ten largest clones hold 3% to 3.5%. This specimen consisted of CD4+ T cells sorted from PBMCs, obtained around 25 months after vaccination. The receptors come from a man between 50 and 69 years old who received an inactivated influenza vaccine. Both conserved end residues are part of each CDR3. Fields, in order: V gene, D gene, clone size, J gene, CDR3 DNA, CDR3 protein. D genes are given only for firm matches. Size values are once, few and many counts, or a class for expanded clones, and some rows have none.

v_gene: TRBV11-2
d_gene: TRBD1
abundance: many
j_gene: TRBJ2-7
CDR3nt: TGTGCCAGCAGCCCTACCCGGGGACAGCTTAAATCCTACGAGCAGTACTTC
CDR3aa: CASSPTRGQLKSYEQYF

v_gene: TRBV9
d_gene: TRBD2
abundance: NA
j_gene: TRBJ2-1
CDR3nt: TGTGCCAGCAGCGTAGTTGCGGGGGGCTACAATGAGCAGTTCTTC
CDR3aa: CASSVVAGGYNEQFF

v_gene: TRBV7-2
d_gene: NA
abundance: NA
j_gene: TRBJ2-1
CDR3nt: TGTGCCAGCAGCTTATTCGGAGCCTCCTCCTACAATGAGCAGTTCTTC
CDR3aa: CASSLFGASSYNEQFF

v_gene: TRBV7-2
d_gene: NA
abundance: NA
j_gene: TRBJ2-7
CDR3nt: TGTGCCAGCAGTCGACACAGGGATCCCTACGAGCAGTACTTC
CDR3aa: CASSRHRDPYEQYF

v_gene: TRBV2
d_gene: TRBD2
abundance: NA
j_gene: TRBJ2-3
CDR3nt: TGTGCCAGCAGTGAGAGAAGCGGGAGGACAGATACGCAGTATTTT
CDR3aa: CASSERSGRTDTQYF

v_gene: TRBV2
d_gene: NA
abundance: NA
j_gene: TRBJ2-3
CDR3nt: TGTGCCAGCAGGCTAGCGACAGATACGCAGTATTTT
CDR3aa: CASRLATDTQYF

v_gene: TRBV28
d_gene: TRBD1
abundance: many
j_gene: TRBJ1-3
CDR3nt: TGTGCCAGCAGTTTGGGACAGATATTTGGAAACACCATATATTTT
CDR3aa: CASSLGQIFGNTIYF

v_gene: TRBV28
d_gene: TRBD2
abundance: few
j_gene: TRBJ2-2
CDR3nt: TGTGCCAGCAGTATGTTAGCGGGGGGGTTGATCACCGGGGAGCTGTTTTTT
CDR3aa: CASSMLAGGLITGELFF

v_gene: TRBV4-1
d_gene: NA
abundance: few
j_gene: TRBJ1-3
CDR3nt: TGCGCCAGCAGCCCGGGATGGGTCTCTGGAAACACCATATATTTT
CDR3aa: CASSPGWVSGNTIYF

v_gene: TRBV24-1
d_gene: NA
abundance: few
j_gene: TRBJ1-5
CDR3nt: TGTGCCACCAGTCAGGGGAATCAGCCCCAGCATTTT
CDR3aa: CATSQGNQPQHF

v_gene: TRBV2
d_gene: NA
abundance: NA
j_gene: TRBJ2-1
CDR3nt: TGTGCCAGCAGTGACTGGGTCTTCTCCTACAATGAGCAGTTCTTC
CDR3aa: CASSDWVFSYNEQFF

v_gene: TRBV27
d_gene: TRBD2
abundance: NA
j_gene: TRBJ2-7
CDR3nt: TGTGCCAGCAGTTTATCGAGCGGGAGTGCGTACGAGCAGTACTTC
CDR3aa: CASSLSSGSAYEQYF

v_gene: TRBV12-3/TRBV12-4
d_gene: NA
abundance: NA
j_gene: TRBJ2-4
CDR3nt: TGTGCCAGCAGTTCCGGGACGAACAAAAACATTCAGTACTTC
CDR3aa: CASSSGTNKNIQYF

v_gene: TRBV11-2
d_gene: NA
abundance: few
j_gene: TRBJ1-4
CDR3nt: TGTGCCAGCAGCTTACTCCGGCCAGATTTCGGTGAAAAACTGTTTTTT
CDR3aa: CASSLLRPDFGEKLFF

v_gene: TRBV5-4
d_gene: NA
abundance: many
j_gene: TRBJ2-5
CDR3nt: TGTGCCAGCACCCACGACGACCAAGAGACCCAGTACTTC
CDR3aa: CASTHDDQETQYF

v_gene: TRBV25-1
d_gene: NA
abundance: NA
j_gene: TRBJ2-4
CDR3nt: TGTGCCAGCAGTGGCCCACGCGGGGCCAAAAACATTCAGTACTTC
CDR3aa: CASSGPRGAKNIQYF

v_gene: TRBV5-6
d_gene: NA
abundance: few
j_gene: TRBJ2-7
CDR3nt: TGTGCCAGCAGCTTTACGGTTAGGACGGGCAGGCTTTCCTACGAGCAGTACTTC
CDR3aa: CASSFTVRTGRLSYEQYF

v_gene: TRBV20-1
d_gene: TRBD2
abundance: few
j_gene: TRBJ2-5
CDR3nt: TGCAGTGCTTCGCGGGGGATCCAAGAGACCCAGTACTTC
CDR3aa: CSASRGIQETQYF